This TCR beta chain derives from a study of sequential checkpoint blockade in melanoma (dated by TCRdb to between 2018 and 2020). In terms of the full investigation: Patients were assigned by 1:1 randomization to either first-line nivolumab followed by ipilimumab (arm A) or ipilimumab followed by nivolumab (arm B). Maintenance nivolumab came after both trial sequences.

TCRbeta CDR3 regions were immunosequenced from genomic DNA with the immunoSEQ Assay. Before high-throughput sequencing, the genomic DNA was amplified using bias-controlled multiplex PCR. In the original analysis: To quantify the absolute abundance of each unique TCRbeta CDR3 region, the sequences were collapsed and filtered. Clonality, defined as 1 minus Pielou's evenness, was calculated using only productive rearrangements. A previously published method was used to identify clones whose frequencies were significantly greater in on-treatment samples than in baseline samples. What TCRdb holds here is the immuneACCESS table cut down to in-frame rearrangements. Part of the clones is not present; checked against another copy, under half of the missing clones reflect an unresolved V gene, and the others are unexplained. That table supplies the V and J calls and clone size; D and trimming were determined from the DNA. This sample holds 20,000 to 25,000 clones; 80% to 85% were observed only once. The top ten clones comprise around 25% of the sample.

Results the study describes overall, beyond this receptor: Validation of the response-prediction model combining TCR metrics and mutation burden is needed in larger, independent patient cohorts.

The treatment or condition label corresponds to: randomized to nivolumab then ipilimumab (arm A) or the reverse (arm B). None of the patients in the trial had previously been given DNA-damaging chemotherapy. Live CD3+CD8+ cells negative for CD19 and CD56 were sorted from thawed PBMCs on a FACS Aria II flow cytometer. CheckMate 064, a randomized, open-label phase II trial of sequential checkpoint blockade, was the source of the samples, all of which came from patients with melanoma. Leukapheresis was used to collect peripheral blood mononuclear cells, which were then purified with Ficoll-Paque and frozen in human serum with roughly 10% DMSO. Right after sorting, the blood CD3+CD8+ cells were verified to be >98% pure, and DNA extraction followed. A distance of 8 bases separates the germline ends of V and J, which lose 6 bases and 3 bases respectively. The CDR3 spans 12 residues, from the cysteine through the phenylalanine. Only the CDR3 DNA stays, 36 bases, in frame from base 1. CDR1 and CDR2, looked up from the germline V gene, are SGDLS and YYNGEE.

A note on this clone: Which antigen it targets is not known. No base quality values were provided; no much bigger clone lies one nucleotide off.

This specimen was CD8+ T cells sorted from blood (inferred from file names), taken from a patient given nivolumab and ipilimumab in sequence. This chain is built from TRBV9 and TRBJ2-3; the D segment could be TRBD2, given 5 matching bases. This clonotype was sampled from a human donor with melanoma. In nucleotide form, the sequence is TGTGCCAGCAATACGGGAACAGATACGCAGTATTTT. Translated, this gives CASNTGTDTQYF.